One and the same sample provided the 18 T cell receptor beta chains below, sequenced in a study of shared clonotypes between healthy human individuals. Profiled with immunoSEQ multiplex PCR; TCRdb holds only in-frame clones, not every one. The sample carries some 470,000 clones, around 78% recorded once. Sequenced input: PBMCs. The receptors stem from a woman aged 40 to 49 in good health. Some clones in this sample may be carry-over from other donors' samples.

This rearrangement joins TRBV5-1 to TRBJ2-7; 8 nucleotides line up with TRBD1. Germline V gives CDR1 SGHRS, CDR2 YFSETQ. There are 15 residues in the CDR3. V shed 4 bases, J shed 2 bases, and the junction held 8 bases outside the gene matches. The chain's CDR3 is CASSEIDRGTYEQYF. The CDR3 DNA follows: TGCGCCAGCAGCGAAATCGACAGGGGTACCTACGAGCAGTACTTC.

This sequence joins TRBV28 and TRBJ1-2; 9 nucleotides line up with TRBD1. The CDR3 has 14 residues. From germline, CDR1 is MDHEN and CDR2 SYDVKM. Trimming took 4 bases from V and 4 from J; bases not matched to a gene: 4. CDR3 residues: CASSSQTGGYGYTF. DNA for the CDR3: TGTGCCAGCAGTTCCCAGACAGGGGGCTATGGCTACACCTTC.

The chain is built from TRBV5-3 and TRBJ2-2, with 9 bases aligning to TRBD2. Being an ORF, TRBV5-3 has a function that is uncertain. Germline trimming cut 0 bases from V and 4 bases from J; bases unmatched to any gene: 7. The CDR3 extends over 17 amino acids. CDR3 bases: TGTGCCAGAAGCTTGGCCTGGGCGGGAGGGATCACCGGGGAGCTGTTTTTT. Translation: CARSLAWAGGITGELFF.

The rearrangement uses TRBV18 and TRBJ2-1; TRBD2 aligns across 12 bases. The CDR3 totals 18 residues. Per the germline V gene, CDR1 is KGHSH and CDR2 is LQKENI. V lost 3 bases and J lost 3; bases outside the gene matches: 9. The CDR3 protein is CASSPNPSGRANYNEQFF. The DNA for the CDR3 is TGTGCCAGCTCACCCAATCCTAGCGGGAGGGCCAACTACAATGAGCAGTTCTTC.

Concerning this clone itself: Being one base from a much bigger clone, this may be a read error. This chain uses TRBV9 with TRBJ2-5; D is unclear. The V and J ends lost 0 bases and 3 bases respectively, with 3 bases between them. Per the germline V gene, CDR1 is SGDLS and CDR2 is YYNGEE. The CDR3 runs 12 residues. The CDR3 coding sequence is TGTGCCAGCAGCGTAGAGGAAGAGACCCAGTACTTC. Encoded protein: CASSVEEETQYF.

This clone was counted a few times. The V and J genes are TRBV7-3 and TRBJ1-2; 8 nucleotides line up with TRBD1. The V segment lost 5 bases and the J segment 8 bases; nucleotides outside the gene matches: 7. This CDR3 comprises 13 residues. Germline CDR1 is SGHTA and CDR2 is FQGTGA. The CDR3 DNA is TGTGCCAGCAGCCCCGGACAGGGCGGGGGCTACACCTTC. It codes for CASSPGQGGGYTF.

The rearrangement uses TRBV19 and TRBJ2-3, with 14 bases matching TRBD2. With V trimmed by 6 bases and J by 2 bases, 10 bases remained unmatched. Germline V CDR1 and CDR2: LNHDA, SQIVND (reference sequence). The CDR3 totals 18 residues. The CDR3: CASRPHGLAGGFTDTQYF. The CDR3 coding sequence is TGTGCCAGTAGACCCCACGGACTAGCGGGAGGTTTCACAGATACGCAGTATTTT.

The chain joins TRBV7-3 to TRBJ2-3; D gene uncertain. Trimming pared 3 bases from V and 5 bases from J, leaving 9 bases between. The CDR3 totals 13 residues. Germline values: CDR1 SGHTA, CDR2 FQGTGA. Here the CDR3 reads CASSLGSEDTQYF. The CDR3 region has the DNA TGTGCCAGCAGCTTGGGCTCGGAAGATACGCAGTATTTT.

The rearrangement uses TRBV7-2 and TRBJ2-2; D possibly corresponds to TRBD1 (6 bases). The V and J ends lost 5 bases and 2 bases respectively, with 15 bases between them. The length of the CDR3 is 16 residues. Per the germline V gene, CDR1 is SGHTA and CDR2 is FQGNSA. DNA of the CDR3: TGTGCCAGCAGCATCCCCCACAGGGCTAACACCGGGGAGCTGTTTTTT. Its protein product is CASSIPHRANTGELFF.

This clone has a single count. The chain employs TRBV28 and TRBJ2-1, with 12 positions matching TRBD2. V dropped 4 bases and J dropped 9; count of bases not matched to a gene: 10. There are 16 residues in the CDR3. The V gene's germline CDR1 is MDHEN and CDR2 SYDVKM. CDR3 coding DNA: TGTGCCAGCAGTTCTAATAGACTAGCGGGAGTATCTGAGCAGTTCTTC. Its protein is CASSSNRLAGVSEQFF.

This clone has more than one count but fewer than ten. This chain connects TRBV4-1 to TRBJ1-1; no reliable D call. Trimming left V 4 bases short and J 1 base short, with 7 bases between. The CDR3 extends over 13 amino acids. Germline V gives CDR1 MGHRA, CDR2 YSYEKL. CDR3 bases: TGCGCCAGCAGCCGCCGGGAGAACACTGAAGCTTTCTTT. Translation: CASSRRENTEAFF.

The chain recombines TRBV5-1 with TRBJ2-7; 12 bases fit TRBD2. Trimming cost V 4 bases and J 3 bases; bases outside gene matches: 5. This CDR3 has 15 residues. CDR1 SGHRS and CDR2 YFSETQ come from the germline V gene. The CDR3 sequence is CASSQGLAGGYEQYF. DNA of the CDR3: TGCGCCAGCAGCCAGGGACTAGCGGGCGGCTACGAGCAGTACTTC.

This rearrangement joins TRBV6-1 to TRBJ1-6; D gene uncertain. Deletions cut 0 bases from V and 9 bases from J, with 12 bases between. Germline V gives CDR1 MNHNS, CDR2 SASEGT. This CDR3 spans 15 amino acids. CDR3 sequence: CASSEAPPRLSPLHF. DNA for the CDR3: TGTGCCAGCAGTGAAGCACCCCCTCGGCTTTCACCCCTCCACTTT.

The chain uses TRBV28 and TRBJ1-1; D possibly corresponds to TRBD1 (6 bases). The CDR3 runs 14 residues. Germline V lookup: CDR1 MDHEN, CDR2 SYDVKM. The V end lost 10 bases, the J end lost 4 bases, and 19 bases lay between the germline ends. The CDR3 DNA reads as TGTGCCACCAAGGGGGGAGGGGCGACCACTGAAGCTTTCTTT. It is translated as CATKGGGATTEAFF.

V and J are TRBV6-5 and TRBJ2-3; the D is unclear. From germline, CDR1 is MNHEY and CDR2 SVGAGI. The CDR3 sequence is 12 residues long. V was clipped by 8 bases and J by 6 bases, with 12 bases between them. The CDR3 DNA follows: TGTGCCAGCCGTGAAGGGTGGGATACGCAGTATTTT. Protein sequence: CASREGWDTQYF.

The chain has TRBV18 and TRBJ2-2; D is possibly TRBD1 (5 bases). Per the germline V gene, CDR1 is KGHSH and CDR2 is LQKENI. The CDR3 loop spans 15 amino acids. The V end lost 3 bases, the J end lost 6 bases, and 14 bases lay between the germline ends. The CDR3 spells CASSPGHHGAGELFF. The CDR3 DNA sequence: TGTGCCAGCTCACCTGGACACCATGGTGCCGGGGAGCTGTTTTTT.

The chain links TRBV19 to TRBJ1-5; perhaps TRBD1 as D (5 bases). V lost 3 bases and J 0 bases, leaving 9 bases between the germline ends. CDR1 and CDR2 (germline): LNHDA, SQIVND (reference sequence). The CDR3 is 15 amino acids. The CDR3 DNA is TGTGCCAGTAGTATCACCAGGGATAGCAATCAGCCCCAGCATTTT. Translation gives CASSITRDSNQPQHF.

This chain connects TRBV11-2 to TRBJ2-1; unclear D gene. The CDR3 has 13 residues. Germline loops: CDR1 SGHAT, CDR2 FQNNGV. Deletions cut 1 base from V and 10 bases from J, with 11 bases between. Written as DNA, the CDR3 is TGTGCCAGCAGCTTAGCCCGGGCCGCGGAGCAGTTCTTC. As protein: CASSLARAAEQFF. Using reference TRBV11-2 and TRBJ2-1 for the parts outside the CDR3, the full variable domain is EAGVAQSPRYKIIEKRQSVAFWCNPISGHATLYWYQQILGQGPKLLIQFQNNGVVDDSQLPKDRFSAERLKGVDSTLKIQPAKLEDSAVYLCASSLARAAEQFFGPGTRLTVL.